The 10 T cell receptor beta chains in this list originate from one sample, sequenced in a study of T cells after yellow fever vaccination. One entry per CDR3 protein, called by TCRdb with MiXCR from the 5' RACE reads. Of some 320,000 distinct CDR3 sequences in the sample, 8.5% to 10% were seen once. The material was PBMCs, obtained on the day of the first yellow fever vaccination. The origin of the receptors is a man younger than 30 who received the YFV17D yellow fever vaccine.

The CDR3 is CAISDPGGTGRPLRGYEQYF. DNA for the CDR3: TGTGCCATCAGTGACCCCGGGGGGACAGGTCGTCCCCTGAGGGGGTACGAGCAGTACTTC. The chain joins TRBV10-3 to TRBJ2-7; D is perhaps TRBD1 (8 bases). This CDR3 is built from 20 residues. V was trimmed by 3 bases and J by 4 bases, leaving 31 bases between them. CDR1 and CDR2 from the germline V gene are ENHRY and SYGVKD.

This clonotype has only a few counts. V gene TRBV4-1 combines with J gene TRBJ2-7; D unclear. Germline CDR1 is MGHRA and CDR2 is YSYEKL. Trimming removed 2 bases from V and 7 bases from J, with 18 bases in between. The CDR3 length is 15 residues. CDR3: CASSQNSVSLGEQYF. Here the CDR3 DNA reads TGCGCCAGCAGCCAAAATTCTGTGTCTCTGGGGGAGCAGTACTTC.

The chain couples TRBV21-1 to TRBJ2-7; the table's TRBD1 call for D was not verified on the DNA. TRBV21-1 has pseudogene status. CDR3 length: 14 residues. The CDR3 DNA sequence: TGTGCCAGCAGCAGTTCAGGGCTGATGTGCGAGCAGTACGTC. Protein sequence: CASSSSGLMCEQYV.

The CDR3 spells CASSLEGARAYNEQFF. The CDR3 DNA follows: TGCGCCAGCAGCTTGGAGGGGGCAAGGGCCTACAATGAGCAGTTCTTC. J is TRBJ2-1 and V is TRBV5-1, with 7 bases identical to TRBD1. J gave up 2 bases and V 0 bases, and 5 bases lay outside the gene matches. This CDR3 contains 16 residues. CDR1 and CDR2 (germline): SGHRS, YFSETQ.

This chain connects TRBV6-6 to TRBJ1-2, with D maybe TRBD1 (6 bases). In germline, CDR1 is MNHNY, CDR2 SVGAGI (reference sequence). Deletions cut 6 bases from V and 4 bases from J, with 12 bases between. This CDR3 is 13 amino acids long. The chain's CDR3 is CASSPQGGYGYTF. The CDR3, as DNA: TGTGCCAGCAGCCCACAGGGTGGCTATGGCTACACCTTC.

This clonotype was observed at least ten times. The V and J genes are TRBV2 and TRBJ2-3; D might be TRBD1 or TRBD2, each matching 5 bases. Germline V gives CDR1 SNHLY, CDR2 FYNNEI. Trimming left V 3 bases short and J 4 bases short, with 11 bases between. CDR3 size: 14 residues. CDR3 amino acids: CASSERGHADTQYF. In nucleotides, the CDR3 is TGTGCCAGCAGTGAGAGGGGCCACGCAGATACGCAGTATTTT.

Many counts were recorded for this clonotype. This chain joins TRBV7-3 and TRBJ1-1, with D perhaps TRBD1 (5 bases). This CDR3 is 15 amino acids long. The ends were cut back, 6 bases at V and 3 bases at J, with 17 bases in the middle. The germline CDR1 and CDR2 sequences are SGHTA and FQGTGA. The CDR3 spells CASSQGGGVYTEAFF. The DNA of the CDR3 is TGTGCCAGCAGTCAAGGCGGGGGAGTATACACTGAAGCTTTCTTT.

In DNA form, the CDR3 reads TGTGCCAGCAGCTTTCATCCGACAGGGATCAACAATGAGCAGTTCTTC. Amino acid sequence: CASSFHPTGINNEQFF. The rearrangement links TRBV5-6 to TRBJ2-1; 7 bases map to TRBD1. Germline V gene data show CDR1 as SGHDT and CDR2 as YYEEEE. The length of the CDR3 is 16 residues. Trimming took 2 bases from V and 5 from J; bases not matched to a gene: 10.

The chain couples TRBV19 to TRBJ1-3, with D possibly TRBD1 on 5 matching bases. The V end lost 3 bases, the J end lost 0 bases, and 12 bases lay between the germline ends. The CDR3 runs to 16 residues. Germline CDR1 is LNHDA and CDR2 is SQIVND (reference sequence). The CDR3 DNA sequence: TGTGCCAGTAGTATTTCCAGGGCGAGCTCTGGAAACACCATATATTTT. Translated: CASSISRASSGNTIYF.

The V call is TRBV7-2, the J call TRBJ2-5; a possible D gene is TRBD1 (6 bases). Trimming left V 8 bases short and J 2 bases short, with 9 bases between. This CDR3 spans 12 amino acids. Germline loops: CDR1 SGHTA, CDR2 FQGNSA. In DNA, the CDR3 is TGTGCCAGCGGGACAACACAAGAGACCCAGTACTTC. Residues: CASGTTQETQYF.